These 25 T cell receptor beta chains originate from one sample sequenced in a study of cytomegalovirus exposure and HLA in healthy donors. PCR used 60 Vbeta primers and 13 Jbeta primers. The repertoire was sequenced with immunoSEQ multiplex PCR; TCRdb's copy has only in-frame clones and lacks some. This table holds around 150,000 clones, around four fifths found once. The sample was PBMCs. Receptors were obtained from a woman younger than 35 in good health and CMV-seronegative.

V and J are TRBV9 and TRBJ1-2; TRBD1 might be the D (6 bases). Germline V gene sequence: CDR1 SGDLS, CDR2 YYNGEE. Trimming removed 0 bases at V and 4 bases at J, with 13 bases between. There are 15 residues in the CDR3. CDR3 DNA sequence: TGTGCCAGCAGCGTAGAAGCAGGGGCCTCCTATGGCTACACCTTC. Its protein product is CASSVEAGASYGYTF.

The chain recombines TRBV28 with TRBJ2-7, with 12 positions matching TRBD2. Unmatched junction bases numbered 12, after V lost 6 bases and J lost 0 bases. The CDR3 consists of 18 residues. From germline, CDR1 is MDHEN and CDR2 SYDVKM. This CDR3 is CASSPIVLAGGPSYEQYF. CDR3 in DNA: TGTGCCAGCAGCCCGATAGTTCTAGCGGGAGGGCCCTCCTACGAGCAGTACTTC. Together with reference TRBV28 and TRBJ2-7, the CDR3 gives the full variable domain: DVKVTQSSRYLVKRTGEKVFLECVQDMDHENMFWYRQDPGLGLRLIYFSYDVKMKEKGDIPEGYSVSREKKERFSLILESASTNQTSMYLCASSPIVLAGGPSYEQYFGPGTRLTVT.

This clone was detected only a few times. This sequence joins TRBV19 and TRBJ1-3; 7 nucleotides line up with TRBD1. There are 19 residues in the CDR3. Germline V gene data show CDR1 as LNHDA and CDR2 as SQIVND (reference sequence). V lost 9 bases and J lost 4; bases outside the gene matches: 24. CDR3 loop: CARVDRDSHLLRTGNTIYF. The CDR3 coding sequence is TGTGCCAGAGTAGACCGGGACAGCCATCTCTTGAGGACCGGAAACACCATATATTTT.

This clone was seen a single time. The rearrangement uses TRBV12-5 and TRBJ2-7, with 9 bases aligning to TRBD1. J gave up 1 base and V 5 bases, and 15 bases lay outside the gene matches. Germline loops: CDR1 LGHNT, CDR2 FRNRAP. CDR3 length: 18 amino acids. This chain's CDR3 is CASGPGTGNVVGSYEQYF. CDR3 bases: TGTGCTAGTGGTCCCGGGACAGGGAATGTTGTGGGTTCCTACGAGCAGTACTTC.

The rearrangement links TRBV30 to TRBJ2-1; 9 nucleotides line up with TRBD1. V trimming: 5 bases; J trimming: 2 bases; junction bases outside the gene matches: 4. Germline CDR1 is GTSNPN and CDR2 is SVGIG (reference sequence). The CDR3 is 14 amino acids. The DNA of the CDR3 is TGTGCCTGGCGAAGGACAGGGGCCTACAATGAGCAGTTCTTC. Its protein product is CAWRRTGAYNEQFF. Full variable domain (remainder filled in from reference TRBV30 and TRBJ2-1): SQTIHQWPATLVQPVGSPLSLECTVEGTSNPNLYWYRQAAGRGLQLLFYSVGIGQISSEVPQNLSASRPQDRQFILSSKKLLLSDSGFYLCAWRRTGAYNEQFFGPGTRLTVL.

The rearrangement uses TRBV28 and TRBJ2-2; 7 nucleotides agree with TRBD1. Per germline, CDR1 MDHEN and CDR2 SYDVKM. V shed 7 bases, J shed 4 bases, and the junction held 9 bases outside the gene matches. This CDR3 is 15 amino acids long. DNA for the CDR3: TGTGCCAGCACCAGGGGGACATTGACCACCGGGGAGCTGTTTTTT. It is translated as CASTRGTLTTGELFF.

The chain is built from TRBV14 and TRBJ2-5; TRBD2 agrees at 8 bases. TRBJ2-7 explains the end of the DNA better; the J call may be wrong. CDR3 length: 15 amino acids. From germline, CDR1 is SGHDN and CDR2 FVKESK. CDR3 DNA: TGTGCCAGCAGCCAAGGAGTAGCGGGACTGTACGAGCAGTACTTC. Translating it yields CASSQGVAGLYEQYF.

V gene TRBV12-5 combines with J gene TRBJ2-2; D possibly corresponds to TRBD1 (6 bases). Trimming cost V 5 bases and J 5 bases, with 24 bases left between them. Germline CDR1 LGHNT, CDR2 FRNRAP. This CDR3 is built from 18 residues. The CDR3 DNA is TGTGCTAGTGGTCTCACCAGGGGTCGGGGCAATTCGACCGGGGAGCTGTTTTTT. It specifies CASGLTRGRGNSTGELFF.

The chain uses TRBV11-2 and TRBJ2-2, with TRBD2 matching over 11 bases. The CDR3 contains 15 residues. Trimming took 4 bases from V and 5 from J; bases not matched to a gene: 3. The germline V gene has CDR1 SGHAT and CDR2 FQNNGV. CDR3 sequence reads: CASSSTSGGTGELFF. CDR3 nucleotides: TGTGCCAGCAGCTCCACTAGCGGGGGTACCGGGGAGCTGTTTTTT.

The chain recombines TRBV5-1 with TRBJ2-3; TRBD1 matches 9 bases. After removal of 4 bases from V and 4 bases from J, the junction contained 4 bases not matched to a gene. Germline-derived CDR1 and CDR2 are SGHRS and YFSETQ. The CDR3 extends over 14 amino acids. CDR3 sequence reads: CASSSTGGPDTQYF. The CDR3 coding sequence is TGCGCCAGCAGCAGTACAGGGGGCCCAGATACGCAGTATTTT.

This clone was seen more than once but under ten times. The chain is built from TRBV29-1 and TRBJ2-5; 12 bases are shared with TRBD2. Germline loops: CDR1 SQVTM, CDR2 ANQGSEA. The trim removed 3 bases at V and 5 bases at J, leaving 4 bases unmatched. CDR3 length equals 14 residues. The CDR3 nucleotides are TGCAGCGTTGAGACCGGGACTAGCGGGGAGACCCAGTACTTC. The encoded protein is CSVETGTSGETQYF.

This clone occurred once. The J gene is TRBJ2-1, the V gene TRBV27; a possible D gene is TRBD2 (6 bases). V gave up 5 bases and J gave up 0 bases, with 29 bases separating them. The CDR3 sequence is 21 residues long. From germline, CDR1 is MNHEY and CDR2 SMNVEV (reference sequence). Here the CDR3 reads CASSPFWTRESILSSYNEQFF. In nucleotides, the CDR3 is TGTGCCAGCAGTCCTTTTTGGACACGGGAGTCAATTCTAAGCTCCTACAATGAGCAGTTCTTC.

J is TRBJ1-1 and V is TRBV7-2, with D unresolved. The CDR3 is 12 residues long. Trimming shortened V by 3 bases and J by 3 bases, and 5 bases separated the two germline ends. In germline, CDR1 is SGHTA, CDR2 FQGNSA. The CDR3 region is CASSFRYTEAFF. As DNA, the CDR3 is TGTGCCAGCAGCTTCCGGTACACTGAAGCTTTCTTT. Filled out from reference TRBV7-2 and TRBJ1-1, the complete variable domain reads GAGVSQSPSNKVTEKGKDVELRCDPISGHTALYWYRQSLGQGLEFLIYFQGNSAPDKSGLPSDRFSAERTGGSVSTLTIQRTQQEDSAVYLCASSFRYTEAFFGQGTRLTVV.

The chain links TRBV4-1 to TRBJ2-2; TRBD1 matches 7 bases. J was trimmed by 1 base and V by 0 bases; bases with no gene match: 8. The CDR3 has 18 residues. Per the germline V gene, CDR1 is MGHRA and CDR2 is YSYEKL. CDR3 nucleotides: TGCGCCAGCAGCCAAGAGGGGCCGGGACAGCTGAACACCGGGGAGCTGTTTTTT. This sequence encodes CASSQEGPGQLNTGELFF.

This chain uses TRBV30 with TRBJ1-5, with 7 bases aligning to TRBD1. Trimming at V came to 1 base and at J to 4 bases, leaving 1 base not matched to a gene. The germline CDR1 and CDR2 sequences are GTSNPN and SVGIG (reference sequence). This CDR3 region has 13 residues. CDR3 in amino acids: CAWSEQGNQPQHF. As DNA, the CDR3 is TGTGCCTGGAGTGAACAGGGGAATCAGCCCCAGCATTTT. The whole variable domain, filled in from reference TRBV30 and TRBJ1-5, reads SQTIHQWPATLVQPVGSPLSLECTVEGTSNPNLYWYRQAAGRGLQLLFYSVGIGQISSEVPQNLSASRPQDRQFILSSKKLLLSDSGFYLCAWSEQGNQPQHFGDGTRLSIL.

The chain links TRBV28 to TRBJ1-2; 9 nucleotides align to TRBD1. Germline V gene sequence: CDR1 MDHEN, CDR2 SYDVKM. The CDR3 is 15 residues long. Losses at the gene ends were 2 bases for V and 4 bases for J; bases not matched to a gene: 5. As DNA, the CDR3 is TGTGCCAGCAGTTTACTGACAGGGGGGGGCTATGGCTACACCTTC. As protein: CASSLLTGGGYGYTF.

The sample holds a few counts of this clone. The chain carries TRBV6-1 and TRBJ1-5; 8 bases fit TRBD1. J gave up 6 bases and V 7 bases, and 5 bases lay outside the gene matches. CDR1 and CDR2 from the germline V gene are MNHNS and SASEGT. The length of the CDR3 is 13 residues. This CDR3 reads CASTDRGRQPQHF. The CDR3 DNA sequence: TGTGCCAGCACCGACAGGGGACGTCAGCCCCAGCATTTT.

The J gene is TRBJ1-3, the V gene TRBV12-5; D is uncertain. The V and J ends lost 2 bases and 0 bases respectively, with 8 bases between them. Germline V gene lookup returns CDR1 LGHNT and CDR2 FRNRAP. This CDR3 comprises 15 residues. CDR3 amino acids: CASGLYPGSGNTIYF. The CDR3 DNA sequence: TGTGCTAGTGGTTTGTATCCGGGCTCTGGAAACACCATATATTTT.

The V and J genes are TRBV27 and TRBJ2-5, with D tentatively TRBD2 (5 bases). CDR1 MNHEY and CDR2 SMNVEV come from the germline V gene (reference sequence). The length of the CDR3 is 14 residues. V lost 0 bases, J lost 7 bases, and 12 bases lay in between. CDR3 in DNA: TGTGCCAGCAGTTTATCCCGGGGTGTTGGGACCCAGTACTTC. It encodes CASSLSRGVGTQYF.

The chain recombines TRBV25-1 with TRBJ2-2, with D possibly being TRBD2 (6 bases). Germline-derived CDR1 and CDR2 are MGHDK and SYGVNS. V was cut by 4 bases and J by 2 bases, with 14 bases left in between. This CDR3 is built from 16 residues. This CDR3 reads CASSGTGTQNTGELFF. For the CDR3, the DNA is TGTGCCAGCAGTGGAACCGGGACTCAAAACACCGGGGAGCTGTTTTTT.

Notes on this clone: This sample also contains other DNA sequences that code for the same CDR3. The CDR3 DNA reads TGTGCCAGCAGCCAAGATTCTTCGCGGGCTGGGGCCAACGTCCTGACTTTC. Encoded protein: CASSQDSSRAGANVLTF. The V and J genes are TRBV4-2 and TRBJ2-6, with D perhaps matching TRBD2 (5 bases). V shed 0 bases and J shed 2 bases, with 11 bases lying between them. CDR3 length: 17 residues. In germline, CDR1 is LGHNA, CDR2 YNFKEQ.

The gene calls are TRBV4-1 and TRBJ2-1; 10 bases match TRBD2. The V gene end was trimmed by 1 base and the J gene end by 4 bases; junction bases not matched to a gene: 4. Germline V gene data show CDR1 as MGHRA and CDR2 as YSYEKL. CDR3 length: 16 amino acids. CDR3 region: CASSQGIAGGYNEQFF. As DNA, the CDR3 is TGCGCCAGCAGCCAAGGGATAGCGGGAGGATACAATGAGCAGTTCTTC.

The chain is built from TRBV6-5 and TRBJ2-2, with a possible D match to TRBD1 (6 bases). CDR3 length: 14 residues. The germline V gene encodes CDR1 MNHEY and CDR2 SVGAGI. V was clipped by 2 bases and J by 4 bases, with 8 bases between them. CDR3 in amino acids: CASSYGGRTGELFF. The CDR3 bases are TGTGCCAGCAGTTACGGGGGCCGCACCGGGGAGCTGTTTTTT.

For the CDR3, the DNA is TGTGCCAGCAGCCAAGCGTGGTTAGCGGGGAACTACGAGCAGTACTTC. Residues: CASSQAWLAGNYEQYF. This chain connects TRBV14 to TRBJ2-7, with 8 positions matching TRBD2. V shed 1 base and J 3 bases; nucleotides not matched to a gene: 8. The CDR3 is 16 residues long. Germline CDR1 reads SGHDN; CDR2 reads FVKESK.

This clone was counted between two and nine times. The genes are TRBV5-4 and TRBJ1-1; the D gene is possibly TRBD1 (6 bases). The CDR3 spans 14 residues. With 2 bases removed from V and 5 bases from J, the gap between germline ends came to 13 bases. The germline gives CDR1 SGHNT, CDR2 YYREEE (reference sequence). The CDR3: CASSFGQSPTEAFF. DNA for the CDR3: TGTGCCAGCAGCTTCGGACAGTCGCCGACTGAAGCTTTCTTT. Complete variable domain (other parts from reference TRBV5-4 and TRBJ1-1): ETGVTQSPTHLIKTRGQQVTLRCSSQSGHNTVSWYQQALGQGPQFIFQYYREEENGRGNFPPRFSGLQFPNYSSELNVNALELDDSALYLCASSFGQSPTEAFFGQGTRLTVV.